These 32 T cell receptor beta chains share one sample of origin, sequenced in a study of blood T cell repertoires in COVID-19. Here immunoSEQ multiplex PCR was the method, and the copy in TCRdb shows in-frame clones only, minus some. The sample carries approximately 200,000 clones, about four fifths recorded once. The sequencing sample was made of PBMCs or T cells enriched from blood (not recorded which). The receptors derive from a man aged 35-49 years who had recovered from COVID-19.

The CDR3 loop is CASRSRSSYEQYV. The CDR3, as DNA: TGTGCCAGCAGGAGTCGGAGCTCCTACGAGCAGTACGTC. This chain uses TRBV6-5 with TRBJ2-7; D is unresolved. Germline CDR1 MNHEY, CDR2 SVGAGI. This CDR3 has 13 amino acids. V lost 6 bases to trimming and J lost 0 bases, with 9 bases between them.

The chain combines TRBV11-2 with TRBJ2-1; tentative D call: TRBD2 (5 bases). V dropped 0 bases and J dropped 0 bases, with 21 bases sitting between them. From germline, CDR1 is SGHAT and CDR2 FQNNGV. CDR3 length: 20 amino acids. DNA for the CDR3: TGTGCCAGCAGCTTAGACCCGAGGTTAGCGCGTTACAGCTCCTACAATGAGCAGTTCTTC. Protein sequence: CASSLDPRLARYSSYNEQFF.

J is TRBJ1-1 and V is TRBV10-1, with D possibly matching TRBD1 (5 bases). The CDR3 runs 15 residues. Deletions cut 3 bases from V and 1 base from J, with 12 bases between. In germline, CDR1 is WNHNN, CDR2 SYGVQD (reference sequence). This chain's CDR3 is CASSESGRGNTEAFF. CDR3 sequence (DNA): TGCGCCAGCAGTGAATCAGGGCGAGGGAACACTGAAGCTTTCTTT.

The rearrangement uses TRBV6-5 and TRBJ2-7, with D maybe TRBD2 (6 bases). The CDR3 runs to 14 residues. V was clipped by 0 bases and J by 2 bases, with 8 bases between them. Germline loops: CDR1 MNHEY, CDR2 SVGAGI. This chain's CDR3 is CASSYSRGTYEQYF. The CDR3 nucleotides are TGTGCCAGCAGTTACTCCCGGGGGACCTACGAGCAGTACTTC.

The gene calls are TRBV7-2 and TRBJ2-3; 8 nucleotides agree with TRBD2. V shed 5 bases, J shed 3 bases, and the junction held 7 bases outside the gene matches. This CDR3 has 15 residues. Germline V lookup: CDR1 SGHTA, CDR2 FQGNSA. CDR3 sequence: CASSPLAGGTDTQYF. CDR3 nucleotide sequence: TGTGCCAGCAGCCCTCTAGCGGGTGGTACAGATACGCAGTATTTT.

This chain uses TRBV5-1 with TRBJ1-1, with 10 bases matching TRBD1. The CDR3 spans 16 residues. J was trimmed by 4 bases and V by 4 bases; bases with no gene match: 10. Germline V gene sequence: CDR1 SGHRS, CDR2 YFSETQ. The CDR3 nucleotides read TGCGCCAGCAGCGCGGGACAGGGGCCGCTCTCCACTGAAGCTTTCTTT. Translation gives CASSAGQGPLSTEAFF.

The chain links TRBV7-2 to TRBJ1-2; TRBD1 agrees at 7 bases. The CDR3 totals 14 residues. Germline-derived CDR1 and CDR2 are SGHTA and FQGNSA. The ends lost 1 base at V and 4 bases at J; junction bases unmatched: 3. The CDR3 DNA follows: TGTGCCAGCAGCTTAGATCAGGGGGTCTATGGCTACACCTTC. Translating gives CASSLDQGVYGYTF.

The rearrangement links TRBV24-1 to TRBJ2-5, with TRBD1 identical over 8 bases. With 6 bases clipped from V and 6 bases from J, the junction kept 8 bases outside the gene matches. CDR1 is KGHDR, CDR2 SFDVKD, per germline. This CDR3 region has 14 residues. The CDR3 coding sequence is TGTGCCACCAGTCCCCCAGGGGGCGCGCAGACCCAGTACTTC. Protein sequence: CATSPPGGAQTQYF.

The V gene is TRBV7-2, the J gene TRBJ2-7; 10 bases fit TRBD2. The junction had 8 bases not matched to a gene; V was cut back by 1 base and J by 5 bases. The CDR3 has 16 residues. The V gene's germline CDR1 is SGHTA and CDR2 FQGNSA. Here the CDR3 reads CASSLVGLAGANEQYF. The CDR3 DNA reads as TGTGCCAGCAGCTTAGTAGGGCTAGCGGGAGCTAACGAGCAGTACTTC. Full variable domain (missing parts from reference TRBV7-2 and TRBJ2-7): GAGVSQSPSNKVTEKGKDVELRCDPISGHTALYWYRQSLGQGLEFLIYFQGNSAPDKSGLPSDRFSAERTGGSVSTLTIQRTQQEDSAVYLCASSLVGLAGANEQYFGPGTRLTVT.

The gene calls are TRBV19 and TRBJ2-1; 10 positions match TRBD1. Trimming removed 2 bases from V and 2 bases from J; junction bases left unmatched: 3. Germline values: CDR1 LNHDA, CDR2 SQIVND (reference sequence). This CDR3 has 16 amino acids. CDR3 bases: TGTGCCAGTAGTATACGGACAGGGGGAACCTACAATGAGCAGTTCTTC. It codes for CASSIRTGGTYNEQFF.

The V and J genes are TRBV18 and TRBJ1-3, with 7 nucleotides matching TRBD1. V was clipped by 5 bases and J by 3 bases; unmatched bases: 10. Germline values: CDR1 KGHSH, CDR2 LQKENI. The CDR3 spans 16 residues. The DNA for the CDR3 is TGTGCCAGCTCATCCTCGAACAGGGGACTTGGAAACACCATATATTTT. It is translated as CASSSSNRGLGNTIYF.

The gene calls are TRBV9 and TRBJ1-2; no definite D call. CDR1 and CDR2 (germline): SGDLS, YYNGEE. The ends were cut back, 0 bases at V and 7 bases at J, with 13 bases in the middle. This CDR3 contains 14 residues. The CDR3 protein is CASSVATGDGGYTF. The CDR3 region has the DNA TGTGCCAGCAGCGTAGCTACCGGGGATGGTGGCTACACCTTC.

The J gene is TRBJ2-1, the V gene TRBV9; 9 nucleotides match TRBD2. CDR3 size: 16 residues. CDR1 and CDR2 from the germline V gene are SGDLS and YYNGEE. With 3 bases clipped from V and 6 bases from J, the junction kept 10 bases outside the gene matches. The CDR3 coding sequence is TGTGCCAGCAGCGGTGGCCTGGGCGGGAGGGGCAATGAGCAGTTCTTC. Protein product: CASSGGLGGRGNEQFF. Full variable domain (missing parts from reference TRBV9 and TRBJ2-1): DSGVTQTPKHLITATGQRVTLRCSPRSGDLSVYWYQQSLDQGLQFLIQYYNGEERAKGNILERFSAQQFPDLHSELNLSSLELGDSALYFCASSGGLGGRGNEQFFGPGTRLTVL.

This clone was seen at least ten times. The chain has TRBV6-2 or TRBV6-3 and TRBJ2-2; tentative D call: TRBD1 (5 bases). The CDR3 consists of 15 residues. Germline loops: CDR1 MNHEY, CDR2 SVGEGT. Trimming left V 5 bases short and J 5 bases short, with 15 bases between. The CDR3 protein is CASSQGPELTGELFF. The DNA for the CDR3 is TGTGCCAGCAGTCAGGGTCCGGAACTTACCGGGGAGCTGTTTTTT.

V and J are TRBV19 and TRBJ2-1, with TRBD1 matching over 8 bases. V was clipped by 4 bases and J by 8 bases; unmatched bases: 10. Germline V gene lookup returns CDR1 LNHDA and CDR2 SQIVND (reference sequence). This CDR3 region has 15 residues. The CDR3 protein is CASSTRRTGQHEQFF. CDR3 DNA: TGTGCCAGTAGTACCCGACGGACAGGGCAGCATGAGCAGTTCTTC.

The J gene is TRBJ1-4, the V gene TRBV6-5; TRBD1 agrees at 9 bases. Germline V CDR1 and CDR2: MNHEY, SVGAGI. There are 15 residues in the CDR3. Trimming took 1 base from V and 6 from J; bases not matched to a gene: 3. CDR3: CASSYLGQGYEKLFF. The CDR3 region has the DNA TGTGCCAGCAGTTACTTAGGACAGGGGTATGAAAAACTGTTTTTT.

This chain links TRBV19 with TRBJ1-4, with unresolved D. CDR3 length equals 15 residues. Looked up from germline, CDR1 is LNHDA and CDR2 is SQIVND (reference sequence). Deletions cut 3 bases from V and 8 bases from J, with 16 bases between. The CDR3 DNA reads TGTGCCAGTAGTATCGGCGGCAGCAGTGGAGAAAAACTGTTTTTT. It encodes CASSIGGSSGEKLFF. Variable domain in full (rest from reference TRBV19 and TRBJ1-4): DGGITQSPKYLFRKEGQNVTLSCEQNLNHDAMYWYRQDPGQGLRLIYYSQIVNDFQKGDIAEGYSVSREKKESFPLTVTSAQKNPTAFYLCASSIGGSSGEKLFFGSGTQLSVL.

V is TRBV3-1 (or the pseudogene TRBV3-2) and J is TRBJ1-3, with 11 bases matching TRBD1. With 4 bases clipped from V and 4 bases from J, the junction kept 6 bases outside the gene matches. The CDR3 loop spans 16 amino acids. CDR1 is LGHDT and CDR2 is YNNKEL in the germline V gene (reference sequence). This chain's CDR3 is CASSPRTGGSGNTIYF. The CDR3 nucleotides read TGTGCCAGCAGCCCTCGGACAGGGGGCTCCGGAAACACCATATATTTT.

The chain joins TRBV28 to TRBJ1-1; perhaps TRBD1 as D (5 bases). The CDR3 runs to 14 residues. From germline, CDR1 is MDHEN and CDR2 SYDVKM. With 7 bases removed from V and 4 bases from J, the gap between germline ends came to 16 bases. In DNA, the CDR3 is TGTGCCAGCACCGATCCCCAGGGCCGCACTGAAGCTTTCTTT. Residues: CASTDPQGRTEAFF.

The genes are TRBV7-3 and TRBJ2-1, with unresolved D. This CDR3 is 14 amino acids long. CDR1 is SGHTA, CDR2 FQGTGA, per germline. The germline V and J ends were trimmed by 1 base and 5 bases, with 9 bases remaining between them. This CDR3 reads CASSLMGQDNEQFF. The CDR3 nucleotides read TGTGCCAGCAGCTTAATGGGCCAAGACAATGAGCAGTTCTTC.

V and J are TRBV11-2 and TRBJ1-2; TRBD1 is a possible D gene (5 bases). The CDR3 totals 12 residues. The germline V gene encodes CDR1 SGHAT and CDR2 FQNNGV. The germline V and J ends were trimmed by 0 bases and 13 bases, with 12 bases remaining between them. This CDR3 is CASSLDLGVVTF. The CDR3 DNA follows: TGTGCCAGCAGCTTAGATCTAGGGGTAGTCACCTTC.

J is TRBJ1-2 and V is TRBV24-1; D may be TRBD1 (6 bases). This CDR3 spans 15 amino acids. CDR1 KGHDR and CDR2 SFDVKD come from the germline V gene. Trimming shortened V by 0 bases and J by 4 bases, and 11 bases separated the two germline ends. The chain's CDR3 is CATSDLQQGTYGYTF. The DNA for the CDR3 is TGTGCCACCAGTGATTTGCAGCAGGGGACCTATGGCTACACCTTC.

This sequence joins TRBV6-4 and TRBJ2-2, with 8 bases aligning to TRBD1. V lost 6 bases and J lost 7; bases outside the gene matches: 4. Germline CDR1 MRHNA, CDR2 SNTAGT. The CDR3 is 13 residues long. The CDR3 reads CASSGQGGGELFF. The CDR3, as DNA: TGTGCCAGCAGCGGACAGGGCGGCGGGGAGCTGTTTTTT.

The chain joins TRBV6-5 to TRBJ2-1, with 9 bases aligning to TRBD2. V lost 4 bases to trimming and J lost 7 bases; unmatched junction nucleotides: 8. Germline CDR1 MNHEY, CDR2 SVGAGI. This CDR3 is built from 15 residues. CDR3 DNA: TGTGCCAGCAGTTGGGTAGCGGGAGATCGGAATGAGCAGTTCTTC. Residues: CASSWVAGDRNEQFF.

Regarding this clone: One junction end disagrees with the germline gene, perhaps due to a read error. This chain joins TRBV13 and TRBJ1-4, with TRBD1 identical over 8 bases. Germline V gene sequence: CDR1 PRHDT, CDR2 FYEKMQ (reference sequence). The CDR3 sequence is 14 residues long. CDR3 amino acids: CASSIGQGDEKLFF. The DNA of the CDR3 is TGTGCCAGCAGCATAGGACAGGGCGATGAAAAACTGTTTTTT. Combining the CDR3 with reference TRBV13 and TRBJ1-4 gives the whole variable domain AAGVIQSPRHLIKEKRETATLKCYPIPRHDTVYWYQQGPGQDPQFLISFYEKMQSDKGSIPDRFSAQQFSDYHSELNMSSLELGDSALYFCASSIGQGDEKLFFGSGTQLSVL.

This chain connects TRBV3-1 (or the pseudogene TRBV3-2) to TRBJ2-4, with D possibly TRBD1 on 6 matching bases. CDR3 length: 14 residues. Germline V gene data show CDR1 as LGHDT and CDR2 as YNNKEL (reference sequence). Trimming shortened V by 6 bases and J by 0 bases, and 9 bases separated the two germline ends. The CDR3 DNA is TGTGCCAGCAGACTAGGGGGAGCCAAAAACATTCAGTACTTC. As protein: CASRLGGAKNIQYF.

The chain is built from TRBV7-9 and TRBJ2-1; TRBD2 is a possible D gene (6 bases). This CDR3 is 15 amino acids long. The ends were cut back, 3 bases at V and 2 bases at J, with 11 bases in the middle. The V gene's germline CDR1 is SEHNR and CDR2 FQNEAQ (reference sequence). The CDR3 region has the DNA TGTGCCAGCAGCTTTGTTAGCGGAACCTACAATGAGCAGTTCTTC. It encodes CASSFVSGTYNEQFF.

The chain joins TRBV2 to TRBJ1-5, with unresolved D. The CDR3 is 13 amino acids. Germline V gene lookup returns CDR1 SNHLY and CDR2 FYNNEI. The ends were cut back, 7 bases at V and 4 bases at J, with 11 bases in the middle. CDR3 coding DNA: TGTGCCAGCAAAGCAGGTAGAAATCAGCCCCAGCATTTT. This codes for CASKAGRNQPQHF.

The V gene is TRBV7-9, the J gene TRBJ1-1; D is uncertain. The V gene lost 2 bases and the J gene lost 2 bases, with 6 bases spanning the gap. The germline CDR1 and CDR2 sequences are SEHNR and FQNEAQ (reference sequence). The CDR3 extends over 13 amino acids. The CDR3 reads CASSLIFNTEAFF. For the CDR3, the DNA is TGTGCCAGCAGCTTAATCTTTAACACTGAAGCTTTCTTT.

The V and J genes are TRBV2 and TRBJ1-3; no clear D gene. The V and J ends lost 6 bases and 1 base respectively, with 10 bases between them. This CDR3 contains 14 residues. The germline V gene encodes CDR1 SNHLY and CDR2 FYNNEI. The CDR3 region is CASRAGLSGNTIYF. In DNA form, the CDR3 reads TGTGCCAGCAGGGCGGGATTATCTGGAAACACCATATATTTT. The whole variable domain, remainder taken from reference TRBV2 and TRBJ1-3, is EPEVTQTPSHQVTQMGQEVILRCVPISNHLYFYWYRQILGQKVEFLVSFYNNEISEKSEIFDDQFSVERPDGSNFTLKIRSTKLEDSAMYFCASRAGLSGNTIYFGEGSWLTVV.

The V and J genes are TRBV7-2 and TRBJ2-1, with 12 bases that match TRBD2. V shed 4 bases, J shed 9 bases, and the junction held 7 bases outside the gene matches. Germline V gene lookup returns CDR1 SGHTA and CDR2 FQGNSA. This CDR3 is 15 amino acids long. The CDR3 sequence: CASSWGLAGQAEQFF. As DNA, the CDR3 is TGTGCCAGCAGCTGGGGACTAGCGGGTCAGGCTGAGCAGTTCTTC. Using reference TRBV7-2 and TRBJ2-1 for the parts outside the CDR3, the full variable domain is GAGVSQSPSNKVTEKGKDVELRCDPISGHTALYWYRQSLGQGLEFLIYFQGNSAPDKSGLPSDRFSAERTGGSVSTLTIQRTQQEDSAVYLCASSWGLAGQAEQFFGPGTRLTVL.

The chain has TRBV6-5 and TRBJ2-1, with 11 positions matching TRBD2. From germline, CDR1 is MNHEY and CDR2 SVGAGI. CDR3 size: 15 residues. V lost 6 bases and J lost 3; bases outside the gene matches: 4. CDR3 region: CASRYLAGGYNEQFF. The CDR3 coding sequence is TGTGCCAGCAGATATCTAGCGGGAGGCTACAATGAGCAGTTCTTC.